This paragraph covers one T cell receptor (beta chain) sequence. The sample comes from a study of cytomegalovirus exposure and HLA in healthy donors. Primers: 60 Vbeta forward and 13 Jbeta reverse. TCRdb's table, derived via immunoSEQ multiplex PCR, lists solely in-frame clones and lacks some. Of roughly 200,000 clones listed, around 84% are singletons. CDR1 and CDR2 (germline): GTSNPN, SVGIG (reference sequence). Deletions cut 7 bases from V and 1 base from J, with 13 bases between. This CDR3 comprises 14 residues. What was sequenced was PBMCs. The rearrangement joins TRBV30 to TRBJ2-2; perhaps TRBD2 as D (6 bases). The source of this sequence is a middle-aged man in good health and CMV-seropositive. The CDR3 DNA follows: TGTGCCTCCCCCGGGACTCAGAACACCGGGGAGCTGTTTTTT. Translated, it gives CASPGTQNTGELFF.